These 30 T cell receptor beta chains share one sample of origin, sequenced in a study of shared clonotypes between healthy human individuals. This table comes from immunoSEQ multiplex PCR, and its TCRdb copy is limited to in-frame clones, with some not included. The sample includes around 940,000 clones, approximately 80% of them seen just once. Sample: memory CD4+ T cells sorted from blood. Subset reported: CD45RA-negative fraction. Receptor source: a man younger than 30 in good health.

The rearrangement links TRBV30 to TRBJ1-6, with no clear D. The V gene's germline CDR1 is GTSNPN and CDR2 SVGIG (reference sequence). The CDR3 spans 13 residues. Deletions cut 0 bases from V and 7 bases from J, with 7 bases between. This CDR3 is CAWSVQRNSPLHF. The CDR3 bases are TGTGCCTGGAGTGTACAACGGAATTCACCCCTCCACTTT.

The V and J genes are TRBV5-1 and TRBJ2-1; 8 positions match TRBD2. Trimming took 3 bases from V and 3 from J; bases not matched to a gene: 5. Germline V CDR1 and CDR2: SGHRS, YFSETQ. The CDR3 length is 15 residues. The DNA for the CDR3 is TGCGCCAGCAGCTCCAGCGGGGGAGGCTACAATGAGCAGTTCTTC. Its translation is CASSSSGGGYNEQFF.

This clone was seen more than once but under ten times. Other DNA sequences in the sample encode the same CDR3. The J gene is TRBJ1-6, the V gene TRBV6-5; possible D gene TRBD1, 6 bases. The CDR3 loop spans 14 amino acids. The germline gives CDR1 MNHEY, CDR2 SVGAGI. Trimming took off 2 bases at V and 10 bases at J, with 12 bases between the two ends. DNA of the CDR3: TGTGCCAGCAGTTACAAGGGGGTAGAGTCACCCCTCCACTTT. The encoded protein is CASSYKGVESPLHF.

The sample holds many counts of this clone. The J gene is TRBJ2-3, the V gene TRBV29-1; TRBD2 matches 8 bases. The CDR3 consists of 15 residues. V was clipped by 7 bases and J by 3 bases; unmatched bases: 12. CDR1 and CDR2 (germline): SQVTM, ANQGSEA. The CDR3 reads CSATKPGGGTDTQYF. The CDR3 nucleotides are TGCAGCGCCACCAAGCCCGGCGGGGGGACAGATACGCAGTATTTT.

The chain recombines TRBV13 with TRBJ2-7; D possibly uses TRBD1 or TRBD2 (5 bases each). Between the trimmed V and J ends, which lost 3 bases and 0 bases, there was a span of 9 bases. The CDR3 covers 14 residues. CDR1 and CDR2 (germline): PRHDT, FYEKMQ (reference sequence). The CDR3 DNA follows: TGTGCCAGCAGCTTCGGGACGCACTCCTACGAGCAGTACTTC. Translated, it gives CASSFGTHSYEQYF.

J is TRBJ2-5 and V is TRBV2; no definite D call. The length of the CDR3 is 14 residues. V was pared by 6 bases and J by 2 bases, with 13 bases between. Germline CDR1 and CDR2: SNHLY and FYNNEI. The CDR3 is CASSVTELQETQYF. CDR3 coding DNA: TGTGCCAGCAGCGTAACAGAGCTTCAAGAGACCCAGTACTTC.

The chain uses TRBV2 and TRBJ2-7, with D possibly TRBD2 on 5 matching bases. CDR3 length: 17 amino acids. Trimming took off 0 bases at V and 2 bases at J, with 17 bases between the two ends. Germline V gene sequence: CDR1 SNHLY, CDR2 FYNNEI. CDR3 coding DNA: TGTGCCAGCAGTGAAGCTCCGCTCGGGGAATTTGCCTACGAGCAGTACTTC. Translating gives CASSEAPLGEFAYEQYF.

The chain has TRBV6-5 and TRBJ2-7; TRBD2 matches at 13 bases. Germline CDR1 and CDR2: MNHEY and SVGAGI. V lost 5 bases, J lost 12 bases, and 13 bases stayed unmatched. The CDR3 is 15 residues long. The CDR3 reads CASSQTAGTSGKWYF. In nucleotides, the CDR3 is TGTGCCAGCAGTCAAACTGCCGGGACTAGCGGGAAATGGTACTTC.

V gene TRBV10-1 combines with J gene TRBJ2-7, with 7 bases fitting TRBD1. Germline-derived CDR1 and CDR2 are WNHNN and SYGVQD (reference sequence). This CDR3 has 12 amino acids. With V trimmed by 2 bases and J by 5 bases, 0 bases remained unmatched. The CDR3 coding sequence is TGCGCCAGCAGTGAGGGGACAGACGAGCAGTACTTC. Protein: CASSEGTDEQYF.

This clone was observed a single time. This specimen includes other DNA sequences encoding the same CDR3. The chain recombines TRBV7-2 with TRBJ2-3; D gene unclear. The CDR3 has 14 residues. Germline CDR1 reads SGHTA; CDR2 reads FQGNSA. The V end lost 0 bases, the J end lost 0 bases, and 4 bases lay between the germline ends. The CDR3 spells CASSLAQSTDTQYF. DNA for the CDR3: TGTGCCAGCAGCTTAGCCCAGAGCACAGATACGCAGTATTTT.

This clone showed up just a few times. The rearrangement uses TRBV28 and TRBJ2-2; tentatively, D is TRBD2 (7 bases). CDR1 is MDHEN and CDR2 is SYDVKM in the germline V gene. V lost 7 bases and J lost 2, with 17 bases in between. The CDR3 totals 16 residues. As DNA, the CDR3 is TGTGCCAGCAAGTTGGGAGGGACATTAAACACCGGGGAGCTGTTTTTT. Its protein is CASKLGGTLNTGELFF.

The gene calls are TRBV5-6 and TRBJ1-5; D call uncertain. Germline V gene data show CDR1 as SGHDT and CDR2 as YYEEEE. V was shortened by 4 bases and J by 3 bases, with 8 bases between the two germline ends. The CDR3 is made up of 13 amino acids. DNA of the CDR3: TGTGCCAGCAGCATCGGGCCCAATCAGCCCCAGCATTTT. It translates to CASSIGPNQPQHF.

This clone has only one observation. The CDR3 DNA is TGTGCCAGCAGTGAATTCGGGAGCGAGCAGTACTTC. This translates into CASSEFGSEQYF. The rearrangement uses TRBV6-1 and TRBJ2-7; D may be TRBD2 (6 bases). The CDR3 extends over 12 amino acids. CDR1 is MNHNS, CDR2 SASEGT, per germline. Trimming took off 2 bases at V and 6 bases at J, with 8 bases between the two ends.

A note on this clone: A much larger clone sits a single nucleotide away, making a read error possible. Additional DNA sequences in this sample encode the identical CDR3. V gene TRBV9 combines with J gene TRBJ2-1; D gene uncertain. Trimming stripped 0 bases from V and 1 base from J, with 2 bases between. There are 13 residues in the CDR3. Germline values: CDR1 SGDLS, CDR2 YYNGEE. CDR3 nucleotide sequence: TGTGCCAGCAGCGTAGCATCCTACAATGAGCAGTTCTTC. It translates to CASSVASYNEQFF.

The V gene is TRBV30, the J gene TRBJ2-1; D ambiguous. The ends were cut back, 2 bases at V and 9 bases at J, with 11 bases in the middle. The CDR3 is 12 amino acids. The germline V gene encodes CDR1 GTSNPN and CDR2 SVGIG (reference sequence). CDR3 sequence: CAWSPLFAEQFF. The CDR3 DNA reads as TGTGCCTGGAGTCCCCTATTCGCTGAGCAGTTCTTC.

The chain employs TRBV19 and TRBJ1-1; D remains unclear. The ends were cut back, 3 bases at V and 0 bases at J, with 11 bases in the middle. CDR3 size: 15 residues. CDR1 LNHDA and CDR2 SQIVND come from the germline V gene (reference sequence). The CDR3 loop reads CASSILGQMNTEAFF. Here the CDR3 DNA reads TGTGCCAGTAGTATTCTAGGCCAGATGAACACTGAAGCTTTCTTT.

The chain employs TRBV7-8 and TRBJ2-3; no reliable D call. CDR1 and CDR2 from the germline V gene are SGHVS and FQNEAQ. CDR3 length: 15 amino acids. The V gene lost 1 base and the J gene lost 0 bases, with 8 bases spanning the gap. CDR3 coding DNA: TGTGCCAGCAGCTTAGGAGGATTTAGCACAGATACGCAGTATTTT. The encoded protein is CASSLGGFSTDTQYF.

This clone has a handful of counts. The V gene is TRBV30, the J gene TRBJ2-1, with 12 bases fitting TRBD2. The ends lost 2 bases at V and 7 bases at J; junction bases unmatched: 9. Germline CDR1 is GTSNPN and CDR2 is SVGIG (reference sequence). The length of the CDR3 is 16 residues. CDR3 sequence reads: CAWSPLSTSGRNEQFF. Written as DNA, the CDR3 is TGTGCCTGGAGTCCACTATCGACTAGCGGGAGAAATGAGCAGTTCTTC.

This clone was observed a few times. J is TRBJ1-1 and V is TRBV10-1, with 7 bases lining up with TRBD1. The CDR3 consists of 14 residues. Unmatched junction bases numbered 4, after V lost 6 bases and J lost 0 bases. Germline CDR1 reads WNHNN; CDR2 reads SYGVQD (reference sequence). The CDR3 is CASSPTGLNTEAFF. DNA for the CDR3: TGCGCCAGCAGCCCGACAGGGTTGAACACTGAAGCTTTCTTT.

V and J are TRBV30 and TRBJ1-2; 8 nucleotides line up with TRBD1. The CDR3 spans 14 residues. Germline V gene data show CDR1 as GTSNPN and CDR2 as SVGIG (reference sequence). The J segment lost 4 bases and the V segment lost 3 bases, leaving 7 bases of the junction unmatched. Written as DNA, the CDR3 is TGTGCCTGGAGCCTGGACAGGGAGGGCTATGGCTACACCTTC. This gives the protein CAWSLDREGYGYTF.

This clone showed up just a few times. The V and J genes are TRBV5-1 and TRBJ2-2; tentative D call: TRBD2 (5 bases). The CDR3 sequence is 17 residues long. Germline V gene lookup returns CDR1 SGHRS and CDR2 YFSETQ. V was cut by 2 bases and J by 2 bases, with 16 bases left in between. The CDR3 spells CASSFIAFRGNTGELFF. CDR3 bases: TGCGCCAGCAGCTTCATCGCCTTCCGGGGTAACACCGGGGAGCTGTTTTTT. The variable domain in full, with the rest retrieved from reference TRBV5-1 and TRBJ2-2, is KAGVTQTPRYLIKTRGQQVTLSCSPISGHRSVSWYQQTPGQGLQFLFEYFSETQRNKGNFPGRFSGRQFSNSRSEMNVSTLELGDSALYLCASSFIAFRGNTGELFFGEGSRLTVL.

This clone was found once. The V and J genes are TRBV29-1 and TRBJ2-6; D is possibly TRBD2 (5 bases). Between the trimmed V and J ends, which lost 4 bases and 3 bases, there was a span of 10 bases. Germline CDR1 reads SQVTM; CDR2 reads ANQGSEA. The CDR3 extends over 14 amino acids. In DNA, the CDR3 is TGCAGCGTTGGTACCGGGAATGGGGCCAACGTCCTGACTTTC. Amino acids: CSVGTGNGANVLTF.

This chain links TRBV7-2 with TRBJ2-7; D possibly corresponds to TRBD1 (5 bases). This CDR3 contains 13 residues. From germline, CDR1 is SGHTA and CDR2 FQGNSA. The germline V and J ends were trimmed by 1 base and 6 bases, with 10 bases remaining between them. This CDR3 is CASSLGRQGEQYF. The CDR3 DNA sequence: TGTGCCAGCAGCTTAGGAAGGCAGGGCGAGCAGTACTTC.

This clone showed up just once. V is TRBV6-1 and J is TRBJ1-5; TRBD1 agrees at 7 bases. V lost 6 bases to trimming and J lost 4 bases; unmatched junction nucleotides: 6. The CDR3 is 14 amino acids. Germline loops: CDR1 MNHNS, CDR2 SASEGT. The DNA of the CDR3 is TGTGCCAGCAGCCCAACGGGACAGAATCAGCCCCAGCATTTT. This sequence encodes CASSPTGQNQPQHF.

The chain carries TRBV5-6 and TRBJ1-2; perhaps TRBD1 as D (6 bases). Trimming left V 4 bases short and J 4 bases short, with 11 bases between. Germline lookup yields CDR1 SGHDT and CDR2 YYEEEE. The CDR3 contains 13 residues. Here the CDR3 DNA reads TGTGCCAGCAGCGAACTGGACAGCTATGGCTACACCTTC. Its protein product is CASSELDSYGYTF.

The chain uses TRBV7-2 and TRBJ2-3; the D gene could be TRBD1 or TRBD2 (5 bases each). With 5 bases removed from V and 12 bases from J, the gap between germline ends came to 15 bases. CDR3 length: 12 amino acids. Germline V gene sequence: CDR1 SGHTA, CDR2 FQGNSA. DNA of the CDR3: TGTGCCAGCAGCACCGCCGGGACCCTCCAGTATTTT. It encodes CASSTAGTLQYF.

This clone appeared once. The genes are TRBV30 and TRBJ2-3; D unclear. V was shortened by 4 bases and J by 0 bases, with 5 bases between the two germline ends. Per germline, CDR1 GTSNPN and CDR2 SVGIG (reference sequence). This CDR3 comprises 12 residues. The CDR3 sequence is CAWTLSTDTQYF. The CDR3 DNA reads TGTGCCTGGACCCTGAGCACAGATACGCAGTATTTT.

The chain recombines TRBV20-1 with TRBJ1-5, with no clear D. Germline V lookup: CDR1 DFQATT, CDR2 SNEGSKA (reference sequence). This CDR3 contains 11 residues. V was cut by 4 bases and J by 7 bases, with 8 bases left in between. The chain's CDR3 is CSATHGQPQHF. As DNA, the CDR3 is TGCAGTGCTACTCACGGACAGCCCCAGCATTTT.

This clone showed up many times. The gene calls are TRBV9 and TRBJ2-3; no reliable D call. The CDR3 runs 13 residues. Per germline, CDR1 SGDLS and CDR2 YYNGEE. V dropped 4 bases and J dropped 6 bases, with 12 bases sitting between them. CDR3 loop: CASSPQVADTQYF. The CDR3 coding sequence is TGTGCCAGCAGCCCCCAGGTGGCCGATACGCAGTATTTT.

The chain recombines TRBV30 with TRBJ1-1; a weak D match, TRBD1 (5 bases). Per germline, CDR1 GTSNPN and CDR2 SVGIG (reference sequence). Deletions cut 2 bases from V and 0 bases from J, with 13 bases between. There are 15 residues in the CDR3. The CDR3 DNA sequence: TGTGCCTGGAGTCGAACGGACATAATGAACACTGAAGCTTTCTTT. Translating gives CAWSRTDIMNTEAFF.